The 26 T cell receptor beta chains reported below all come from one sample, sequenced in a study of vaccination and CD4 T cells after COVID-19 (dated by TCRdb to between 2021 and 2024). No antigens are known for them. Library construction relied on PCR. The data were produced on an Illumina iSeq 100. At the Johns Hopkins FTIC core, DNA from the cultured CD4+ T cells underwent TCR sequencing with the Oncomine TCR Beta short-read assay. Using fastp at Q25 and MiXCR, TCRdb reprocessed the public reads and kept productive beta chains. Here each entry gathers all rows of one CDR3 protein and keeps the most common genes and DNA. This sample comprises about 19,000 distinct CDR3 sequences, roughly 23% of them detected only once. 7.8% of the sample lies in the top ten. This specimen's treatment or condition label, per the study, means: approximately 9-day PBMC culture with coronavirus spike peptide pools or control peptides (ViraFEST assay).

Sequencing was done on a sample of cultured CD4+ T cells from blood. These TCRs come from a human donor with COVID-19.

The J gene is TRBJ1-2, the V gene TRBV5-1; D ambiguous. Germline V gene data show CDR1 as SGHRS and CDR2 as YFSETQ. Between the trimmed V and J ends, which lost 1 base and 6 bases, there was a span of 10 bases. CDR3 length: 13 amino acids. DNA of the CDR3: TGCGCCAGCAGCTTGTTGGCCTCAGATGGCTACACCTTC. Protein: CASSLLASDGYTF.

This clonotype is labeled as medium-sized. The genes are TRBV4-1 and TRBJ2-3; no firm D call. Germline V gives CDR1 MGHRA, CDR2 YSYEKL. V lost 6 bases to trimming and J lost 1 base, with 11 bases between them. This CDR3 is built from 14 residues. The CDR3 DNA sequence: TGCGCCAGCAGGGACGACGGCCGCACAGATACGCAGTATTTT. Its protein product is CASRDDGRTDTQYF.

The table lists this clonotype with a few counts. The V call is TRBV6-5, the J call TRBJ1-5; possibly TRBD1 for D (6 bases). The germline CDR1 and CDR2 sequences are MNHEY and SVGAGI. The V end was cut by 2 bases, the J end by 6 bases, with 17 bases between. The CDR3 length is 16 residues. The CDR3 reads CASSYGGGAGVQPQHF. CDR3 bases: TGTGCCAGCAGTTACGGCGGGGGGGCGGGAGTTCAGCCCCAGCATTTT.

By frequency in the sample, this clonotype is medium-sized. The chain employs TRBV20-1 and TRBJ2-5; TRBD2 aligns across 13 bases. Germline values: CDR1 DFQATT, CDR2 SNEGSKA (reference sequence). This CDR3 spans 16 amino acids. V lost 2 bases and J lost 2; bases outside the gene matches: 5. For the CDR3, the DNA is TGCAGTGCTAGACGGGGACTAGCGGGGAATCAAGAGACCCAGTACTTC. Translated: CSARRGLAGNQETQYF.

This chain joins TRBV18 and TRBJ2-1, with D perhaps TRBD2 (5 bases). The CDR3 extends over 15 amino acids. V lost 1 base to trimming and J lost 3 bases, with 10 bases between them. CDR1 and CDR2 (germline): KGHSH, LQKENI. CDR3 DNA sequence: TGTGCCAGCTCACCACTACGGGATTTCTACAATGAGCAGTTCTTC. It translates to CASSPLRDFYNEQFF.

This sequence joins TRBV19 and TRBJ2-1; no clear D. The CDR3 is 13 residues long. The V end was cut by 7 bases, the J end by 5 bases, with 12 bases between. Germline CDR1 and CDR2: LNHDA and SQIVND (reference sequence). The CDR3: CASNPGGDNEQFF. The CDR3 DNA is TGTGCCAGTAATCCCGGTGGTGACAATGAGCAGTTCTTC.

This clonotype was seen only a few times. CDR3 amino acids: CASSPPGASSYNEQFF. DNA of the CDR3: TGTGCCAGCAGTCCCCCCGGGGCTAGCTCCTACAATGAGCAGTTCTTC. The chain uses TRBV28 and TRBJ2-1; D possibly uses TRBD1 or TRBD2 (5 bases each). Germline V gene lookup returns CDR1 MDHEN and CDR2 SYDVKM. CDR3 size: 16 residues. Trimming cost V 5 bases and J 0 bases, with 14 bases left between them.

This clonotype is termed medium-sized. Here the CDR3 reads CSAPVGGFENIQYF. Written as DNA, the CDR3 is TGCAGTGCTCCAGTGGGGGGGTTCGAAAACATTCAGTACTTC. The chain links TRBV20-1 to TRBJ2-4, with 7 bases fitting TRBD2. J was trimmed by 5 bases and V by 5 bases; bases with no gene match: 9. The CDR3 has 14 amino acids. Germline CDR1 is DFQATT and CDR2 is SNEGSKA (reference sequence).

This clonotype was observed a handful of times. The rearrangement joins TRBV6-1 to TRBJ1-6; TRBD1 might be the D (6 bases). Germline V lookup: CDR1 MNHNS, CDR2 SASEGT. V was cut by 7 bases and J by 6 bases, with 13 bases left in between. The length of the CDR3 is 14 residues. CDR3 in amino acids: CASTHRESNSPLHF. CDR3 in DNA: TGTGCCAGCACCCACAGGGAAAGTAATTCACCCCTCCACTTT.

V is TRBV24-1 and J is TRBJ1-2; tentatively, D is TRBD1 (6 bases). The germline gives CDR1 KGHDR, CDR2 SFDVKD. This CDR3 contains 12 residues. V gave up 1 base and J gave up 7 bases, with 6 bases separating them. The CDR3 coding sequence is TGTGCCACCAGTGATTTCAGGGGTGGCTACACCTTC. It translates to CATSDFRGGYTF.

V gene TRBV6-2 or TRBV6-3 combines with J gene TRBJ1-5; D gene ambiguous. V shed 2 bases and J shed 3 bases, with 14 bases lying between them. The CDR3 has 16 residues. Germline V gene lookup returns CDR1 MNHEY and CDR2 SVGEGT. The CDR3: CASSYTAGRNNQPQHF. CDR3 nucleotide sequence: TGTGCCAGCAGTTACACCGCAGGCCGGAACAATCAGCCCCAGCATTTT.

This clonotype was detected a few times. One end of the junction is discordant with germline, which a read error may explain. The V and J genes are TRBV12-3 or TRBV12-4 and TRBJ1-5; D not certain. The CDR3 spans 14 residues. This CDR3 is CASSVAGVYQPQHF. CDR3 in DNA: TGTGCCAGCAGTGTAGCCGGGGTTTATCAGCCCCAGCATTTT.

The genes are TRBV7-2 and TRBJ2-4; TRBD1 matches 9 bases. The CDR3 runs 14 residues. V lost 4 bases, J lost 5 bases, and 3 bases stayed unmatched. Germline loops: CDR1 SGHTA, CDR2 FQGNSA. This chain's CDR3 is CASSSRTGENIQYF. CDR3 coding DNA: TGTGCCAGCAGCTCTCGGACAGGGGAAAACATTCAGTACTTC.

There are a few counts of this clonotype. The V call is TRBV7-8, the J call TRBJ2-5, with D possibly TRBD1 on 6 matching bases. Trimming stripped 5 bases from V and 3 bases from J, with 10 bases between. Germline V gene lookup returns CDR1 SGHVS and CDR2 FQNEAQ. This CDR3 spans 13 amino acids. The CDR3 is CASSPGTKETQYF. DNA for the CDR3: TGTGCCAGCAGCCCCGGGACAAAAGAGACCCAGTACTTC.

A remark on this clonotype: Germline is not matched at one junction end, which may reflect a read error. The chain has TRBV19 and TRBJ2-3; possibly TRBD2 for D (5 bases). This CDR3 region has 13 residues. Germline V gene data show CDR1 as LNHDA and CDR2 as SQIVND (reference sequence). The CDR3 bases are TGTGCCACCTCCGTGGCTAGCATAGATACGCAGTATTTT. It yields the protein CATSVASIDTQYF.

The rearrangement links TRBV12-3 or TRBV12-4 to TRBJ2-7; TRBD2 agrees at 7 bases. V shed 5 bases and J 7 bases; nucleotides not matched to a gene: 5. This CDR3 comprises 12 residues. The CDR3 region is CASSLPRGEQYF. The CDR3 DNA follows: TGTGCCAGCAGTCTGCCGCGGGGGGAGCAGTACTTC.

The genes are TRBV7-3 and TRBJ2-3; maybe TRBD1 (5 bases). Germline-derived CDR1 and CDR2 are SGHTA and FQGTGA. The CDR3 contains 14 residues. Trimming stripped 5 bases from V and 5 bases from J, with 14 bases between. In nucleotides, the CDR3 is TGTGCCAGCAGCCCTATCGCAGGGAAAGATACGCAGTATTTT. It specifies CASSPIAGKDTQYF.

The rearrangement links TRBV5-1 to TRBJ2-3; D is unresolved. Germline V gives CDR1 SGHRS, CDR2 YFSETQ. The CDR3 consists of 14 residues. V lost 0 bases and J 2 bases, leaving 7 bases between the germline ends. The CDR3 is CASSLARITDTQYF. The DNA of the CDR3 is TGCGCCAGCAGCTTGGCCAGGATCACAGATACGCAGTATTTT. The variable domain in full, with the rest retrieved from reference TRBV5-1 and TRBJ2-3, is KAGVTQTPRYLIKTRGQQVTLSCSPISGHRSVSWYQQTPGQGLQFLFEYFSETQRNKGNFPGRFSGRQFSNSRSEMNVSTLELGDSALYLCASSLARITDTQYFGPGTRLTVL.

This clonotype has only a few counts. The chain joins TRBV6-1 to TRBJ1-4; 9 bases agree with TRBD1. Germline assignment: CDR1 MNHNS and CDR2 SASEGT. The junction had 11 bases not matched to a gene; V was cut back by 6 bases and J by 0 bases. This CDR3 spans 18 amino acids. DNA for the CDR3: TGTGCCAGCAGACGACAACAGGGGGCCCAAGCAACTAATGAAAAACTGTTTTTT. Its translation is CASRRQQGAQATNEKLFF.

The chain combines TRBV29-1 with TRBJ1-5; tentatively, D is TRBD1 (5 bases). The CDR3 is 14 amino acids. Germline V gene sequence: CDR1 SQVTM, CDR2 ANQGSEA. The V gene lost 6 bases and the J gene lost 7 bases, with 19 bases spanning the gap. This chain's CDR3 is CSVAPDGAEQPQHF. For the CDR3, the DNA is TGCAGCGTCGCACCGGACGGGGCTGAACAGCCCCAGCATTTT.

V is TRBV5-6 and J is TRBJ1-2; 12 positions agree with TRBD1. CDR1 is SGHDT, CDR2 YYEEEE, per germline. V lost 3 bases and J lost 5; bases outside the gene matches: 5. The length of the CDR3 is 15 residues. The CDR3 sequence is CASSYVGQGAYGYTF. Here the CDR3 DNA reads TGTGCCAGCAGCTATGTGGGACAGGGGGCTTATGGCTACACCTTC.

This clonotype was seen a handful of times. This chain connects TRBV19 to TRBJ2-4; no firm D call. Trimming left V 8 bases short and J 3 bases short, with 14 bases between. Germline V lookup: CDR1 LNHDA, CDR2 SQIVND (reference sequence). This CDR3 comprises 14 residues. The CDR3 DNA sequence: TGTGCCAGTGGGAACCAGGTTAGCAAAAACATTCAGTACTTC. Amino acid sequence: CASGNQVSKNIQYF.

This chain joins TRBV19 and TRBJ2-5; possibly TRBD1 for D (5 bases). Germline assignment: CDR1 LNHDA and CDR2 SQIVND (reference sequence). CDR3 size: 14 residues. V shed 1 base and J shed 5 bases, with 11 bases lying between them. CDR3: CASSIGLKGETQYF. CDR3 sequence (DNA): TGTGCCAGTAGTATAGGGTTAAAGGGGGAGACCCAGTACTTC.

The chain recombines TRBV5-1 with TRBJ1-1; D is ambiguous. The germline CDR1 and CDR2 sequences are SGHRS and YFSETQ. V gave up 1 base and J gave up 1 base, with 11 bases separating them. This CDR3 comprises 15 residues. The CDR3 is CASSLSGSGNTEAFF. CDR3 bases: TGCGCCAGCAGCTTGTCGGGGTCGGGGAACACTGAAGCTTTCTTT.

This clonotype turned up a few times. The chain carries TRBV19 and TRBJ1-6; D call uncertain. Trimming cost V 5 bases and J 13 bases, with 15 bases left between them. The germline V gene encodes CDR1 LNHDA and CDR2 SQIVND (reference sequence). CDR3 length equals 13 residues. The chain's CDR3 is CASSPRFSGPLHF. The CDR3, as DNA: TGTGCCAGTAGTCCGCGATTCTCGGGGCCCCTCCACTTT. The full variable domain, rest sourced from reference TRBV19 and TRBJ1-6, is DGGITQSPKYLFRKEGQNVTLSCEQNLNHDAMYWYRQDPGQGLRLIYYSQIVNDFQKGDIAEGYSVSREKKESFPLTVTSAQKNPTAFYLCASSPRFSGPLHFGNGTRLTVT.

The V call is TRBV11-2, the J call TRBJ2-2; D is unresolved. The CDR3 consists of 12 residues. The V gene lost 5 bases and the J gene lost 5 bases, with 6 bases spanning the gap. CDR1 and CDR2 (germline): SGHAT, FQNNGV. The CDR3 spells CASSQLTGELFF. As DNA, the CDR3 is TGTGCCAGCAGCCAATTAACCGGGGAGCTGTTTTTT.